The clone carrying this TCR beta chain showed up many times. Template material for amplifying TCR beta CDR3 regions consisted of RNA transcripts. The HTBI primer set served for first-round RT-PCR of the TCR CDR3. TCRdb processed the multiplex PCR reads anew with MiXCR; each CDR3 protein has one entry. The repertoire has around 240,000 distinct CDR3 sequences, roughly 17% of them found once; the top ten carry around 28%. The data belong to a study of T cells in Graves' hyperthyroidism and ophthalmopathy. Study details: Peripheral blood draws took place at initial diagnosis, ahead of any treatment.

Germline V gene data show CDR1 as SGHKS and CDR2 as YYEKEE (reference sequence). The ends lost 7 bases at V and 0 bases at J; junction bases unmatched: 25. This CDR3 comprises 20 residues. This clonotype originated in a woman aged 18-29 years with Graves' ophthalmopathy. Sequencing used blood. The rearrangement joins TRBV5-5 to TRBJ2-7, with 7 bases identical to TRBD1. CDR3 nucleotide sequence: TGTGCCAGCGTCTCTCGCCCCAGGACAGGCATTGTGTCTCTCTCCTACGAGCAGTACTTC. This codes for CASVSRPRTGIVSLSYEQYF.